These T cell receptor beta chains were read from a single sample in a study of breast tumors, draining lymph nodes, adjacent tissues. A single record per CDR3 protein comes from TCRdb applying MiXCR to the multiplex PCR reads. In the table there are about 63,000 distinct CDR3 sequences, around three fifths of which are singletons. Sequencing was done on a sample of breast tumor tissue. These receptor sequences come from a female donor with breast cancer. Some clones in this sample may be carry-over from other donors' samples. CDR3s include the opening cysteine and the closing phenylalanine or tryptophan. The D gene is left open where the match is weak. Clone size appears in some rows only: once, few, many, or a class for an expanded clone.

-	TRBJ2-7	-	TRBV7-9	CASSLGQNYEQYF	TGTGCCAGCAGCTTAGGACAGAACTACGAGCAGTACTTC
-	TRBJ2-3	TRBD2	TRBV20-1	CSALCCRGRAEGSTDTQYF	TGCAGTGCCCTCTGTTGCCGCGGGAGGGCCGAAGGGAGCACAGATACGCAGTATTTT
many	TRBJ1-2	-	TRBV5-1	CASSLTYLEDYGYTF	TGCGCCAGCAGCTTAACATACTTAGAGGACTATGGCTACACCTTC
many	TRBJ2-7	-	TRBV7-8	CASSLARARGGSYEQYF	TGTGCCAGCAGCTTAGCGAGGGCCAGGGGGGGATCCTACGAGCAGTACTTC
-	TRBJ2-2	-	TRBV9	CASSEEGGDSGELFF	TGTGCCAGCAGCGAGGAGGGGGGAGATTCCGGGGAGCTGTTTTTT
-	TRBJ2-6	TRBD1	TRBV5-6	CASSHGTADVLTF	TGTGCCAGCAGCCATGGGACAGCGGACGTCCTGACTTTC
-	TRBJ2-3	-	TRBV24-1	CATSPGRGHTDTQYF	TGTGCCACCAGCCCGGGACGGGGACACACAGATACGCAGTATTTT
many	TRBJ1-5	-	TRBV10-3	CAISETQNQPQHF	TGTGCCATCAGTGAGACACAGAATCAGCCCCAGCATTTT
many	TRBJ2-7	-	TRBV20-1	CSATPLTGRNEQYF	TGCAGTGCCACCCCCTTAACAGGGCGGAACGAGCAGTACTTC
-	TRBJ2-7	-	TRBV5-1	CASSLGVRGTEQYF	TGCGCCAGCAGCTTGGGGGTCAGGGGTACCGAGCAGTACTTC
-	TRBJ2-5	TRBD2	TRBV2	CASSAMPSAGKETQYF	TGTGCCAGCAGTGCTATGCCGTCAGCGGGGAAGGAGACCCAGTACTTC
-	TRBJ2-1	TRBD2	TRBV15	CATSRTLTSPGAEQFF	TGTGCCACCAGCAGGACCTTGACTAGCCCGGGAGCGGAGCAGTTCTTC
many	TRBJ2-1	-	TRBV30	CAWHIPRFWKNEQFF	TGTGCCTGGCATATTCCTCGCTTTTGGAAGAATGAGCAGTTCTTC
medium-sized	TRBJ1-4	-	TRBV6-5	CASRDSGWDEKLFF	TGTGCCAGCAGGGATTCTGGGTGGGATGAAAAACTGTTTTTT
-	TRBJ2-5	TRBD1	TRBV20-1	CSASRQGLGTQYF	TGCAGTGCTTCAAGACAGGGGCTAGGGACCCAGTACTTC
-	TRBJ1-2	-	TRBV20-1	CSAWGGGTEGYGYTF	TGCAGTGCTTGGGGAGGGGGGACGGAGGGCTATGGCTACACCTTC
-	TRBJ1-2	-	TRBV24-1	CATQLSGSTDTQYGYTF	TGTGCCACCCAGCTTAGCGGGAGCACAGATACGCAGTATGGCTACACCTTC
-	TRBJ2-5	-	TRBV30	CAWSGQGPQETQYF	TGTGCCTGGAGTGGGCAGGGGCCCCAAGAGACCCAGTACTTC
-	TRBJ2-1	TRBD1	TRBV24-1	CATSDGNGQGVYNEQFF	TGTGCCACCAGTGATGGAAACGGACAGGGGGTTTACAATGAGCAGTTCTTC
-	TRBJ2-5	-	TRBV10-3	CAISEEETQYF	TGTGCCATCAGTGAAGAAGAGACCCAGTACTTT
-	TRBJ2-7	-	TRBV7-3	CASSLVVTAGEQYF	TGTGCCAGCAGCTTAGTAGTAACCGCGGGGGAGCAGTACTTC
-	TRBJ1-4	-	TRBV2	CASSEGLREKLFF	TGTGCCAGCAGTGAAGGGCTCCGAGAAAAACTGTTTTTT
-	TRBJ2-1	-	TRBV29-1	CSVVYFCATLTGANLSPYNEQFF	-
-	TRBJ1-4	-	TRBV24-1	CATSDSVPGPGHNEKLFF	TGTGCCACCAGTGATTCCGTACCGGGACCAGGACATAATGAAAAACTGTTTTTT
few	TRBJ2-6	-	TRBV10-2	CASSESKTSGANVLTF	TGCGCCAGCAGTGAGTCGAAAACCTCTGGGGCCAACGTCCTGACTTTC
-	TRBJ2-3	-	TRBV5-1	CASSPRDSRTDTQYF	TGCGCCAGCAGCCCCCGGGACTCCCGCACAGATACGCAGTATTTT
-	TRBJ2-3	-	TRBV7-3	CASSPRQSTDTQYF	TGTGCCAGCAGCCCCCGCCAGTCCACAGATACGCAGTATTTT
-	TRBJ2-2	TRBD2	TRBV29-1	CSFRGGNTGELFF	TGCAGCTTTCGGGGGGGGAACACCGGGGAGCTGTTTTTT
medium-sized	TRBJ2-1	TRBD2	TRBV11-2	CASSLGTSGTFDEQFF	TGTGCCAGCAGCCTCGGGACTAGCGGGACATTTGATGAGCAGTTCTTC
many	TRBJ2-1	-	TRBV24-1	CATSDAQGLSSYNEQFF	TGTGCCACCAGTGATGCTCAGGGGTTGAGCTCCTACAATGAGCAGTTCTTC
-	TRBJ1-2	-	TRBV9	CASSGWGHVGYTF	TGTGCCAGCAGCGGGTGGGGTCACGTAGGCTACACCTTC
-	TRBJ1-4	-	TRBV7-9	CASSFRAGDEKLFF	TGTGCCAGCAGCTTTAGGGCGGGGGATGAAAAACTGTTTTTT
-	TRBJ2-7	TRBD1	TRBV7-6	CVCSPTGGKYEQYF	TGTGTCTGCAGCCCGACAGGGGGTAAATACGAGCAGTACTTC
many	TRBJ2-5	TRBD1	TRBV5-4	CASSLRRTGEETQYF	TGTGCCAGCAGCTTGCGGAGGACAGGGGAAGAGACCCAGTACTTC
-	TRBJ1-4	-	TRBV5-5	CASSFQGWDEKLFF	TGTGCCAGCAGCTTTCAGGGGTGGGACGAAAAACTGTTTTTT